The 21 T cell receptor beta chains presented below share a single source sample, sequenced in a study of regulatory T cells in long-lasting Graves disease. Sequencing libraries for TCR beta were prepared with iRepertoire HTBI primers and Arm-PCR of CDR3 regions. TCRdb redid the calling of the multiplex PCR reads with MiXCR, one entry per CDR3 protein. The sample records roughly 400,000 distinct CDR3 sequences, 20% to 25% being singletons. Time point indicated: persistent/refractory GD, antithyroid drugs over 5 years with positive TRAb. PBMCs provided the RNA from which the TCR library was made. The sequencing used peripheral blood mononuclear cells (PBMCs), collected when the disease was refractory, from a patient treated with antithyroid drugs. Receptor source: a female donor with Graves disease.

The chain joins TRBV28 to TRBJ2-1; 9 bases map to TRBD2. The ends lost 2 bases at V and 4 bases at J; junction bases unmatched: 3. The CDR3 is made up of 15 amino acids. The germline V gene has CDR1 MDHEN and CDR2 SYDVKM. CDR3 protein: CASSLRLAGYNEQFF. The CDR3 DNA follows: TGTGCCAGCAGTTTAAGGCTAGCGGGATACAATGAGCAGTTCTTC.

This clonotype was seen ten or more times. The genes are TRBV20-1 and TRBJ1-4; 9 bases map to TRBD1. The J segment lost 0 bases and the V segment lost 2 bases, leaving 10 bases of the junction unmatched. The CDR3 runs 18 residues. Germline V gene lookup returns CDR1 DFQATT and CDR2 SNEGSKA (reference sequence). The CDR3 coding sequence is TGCAGTGCTAGACCGGGACAGGGAAGTTTTGCAACTAATGAAAAACTGTTTTTT. Protein product: CSARPGQGSFATNEKLFF.

Remarks on this clonotype: This may stem from a read error, because a much larger clone lies one nucleotide away. This chain joins TRBV12-3 or TRBV12-4 and TRBJ1-5; D not certain. This CDR3 has 13 amino acids. This CDR3 reads CAGSQHSNQPQHF. The CDR3 DNA sequence: TGTGCCGGCAGCCAACATAGCAATCAGCCCCAGCATTTT.

Regarding this clonotype: This clone may be a read error of a much larger clone one base away. The chain joins TRBV11-3 to TRBJ1-5; D not certain. The CDR3 has 18 amino acids. Germline CDR1 and CDR2: SGHNT and YENEEA. This CDR3 reads CASSAKKVGVVSNQLQHF. CDR3 DNA sequence: TGTGCCAGCAGCGCTAAAAAAGTTGGTGTAGTAAGCAATCAGCTCCAGCATTTT.

In regard to this clonotype: No conserved phenylalanine or tryptophan ends this CDR3, so it is likely a read error. The chain joins TRBV2 to TRBJ1-1; the match to TRBD1 covers 7 bases. This CDR3 is 14 amino acids long. Germline CDR1 SNHLY, CDR2 FYNNEI. The trim removed 6 bases at V and 4 bases at J, leaving 8 bases unmatched. CDR3 protein: CASRGTGVVTEAFL. CDR3 bases: TGTGCCAGCAGAGGAACAGGGGTGGTCACTGAAGCTTTCCTT.

The sample holds a few counts of this clonotype. The CDR3 DNA is TGCGCCAGCAGAGGACAGACTTCGGGAGGTACGCAGTATTTT. It specifies CASRGQTSGGTQYF. The chain has TRBV10-1 and TRBJ2-3; D is possibly TRBD2 (7 bases). Germline V gene sequence: CDR1 WNHNN, CDR2 SYGVQD (reference sequence). The V and J ends lost 6 bases and 8 bases respectively, with 18 bases between them. This CDR3 contains 14 residues.

At least ten counts were recorded for this clonotype. The chain joins TRBV11-2 to TRBJ1-6; a weak D match, TRBD1 (5 bases). Germline values: CDR1 SGHAT, CDR2 FQNNGV. This CDR3 contains 14 residues. Trimming pared 8 bases from V and 9 bases from J, leaving 17 bases between. DNA of the CDR3: TGTGCCAGCGCCGCTGGGGGTTTGCGTTCACCCCTCCACTTT. Translated, it gives CASAAGGLRSPLHF. The full variable domain, completed using reference TRBV11-2 and TRBJ1-6, is EAGVAQSPRYKIIEKRQSVAFWCNPISGHATLYWYQQILGQGPKLLIQFQNNGVVDDSQLPKDRFSAERLKGVDSTLKIQPAKLEDSAVYLCASAAGGLRSPLHFGNGTRLTVT.

Details on this clonotype: A much larger clone is a single base away; this may be a read error. The chain couples TRBV28 to TRBJ1-2; 7 nucleotides align to TRBD1. V shed 2 bases and J 9 bases; nucleotides not matched to a gene: 9. The CDR3 totals 14 residues. The germline V gene encodes CDR1 MDHEN and CDR2 SYDVKM. DNA for the CDR3: TGTGCCAGCAGTTTAAGTGGGACAGTCGGGAGCTACACCTTC. It yields the protein CASSLSGTVGSYTF.

This clonotype was detected a few times. The J gene is TRBJ2-5, the V gene TRBV6-1, with TRBD2 matching 8 bases. The V gene end was trimmed by 0 bases and the J gene end by 1 base; junction bases not matched to a gene: 4. The CDR3 extends over 16 amino acids. In germline, CDR1 is MNHNS, CDR2 SASEGT. CDR3 bases: TGTGCCAGCAGTGAAGCCCTAGCGGGTGGCCAAGAGACCCAGTACTTC. Translated, it gives CASSEALAGGQETQYF.

This clonotype was counted ten times or more. V and J are TRBV24-1 and TRBJ2-2, with 7 positions matching TRBD1. The V gene's germline CDR1 is KGHDR and CDR2 SFDVKD. The CDR3 contains 13 residues. The J segment lost 1 base and the V segment lost 8 bases, leaving 0 bases of the junction unmatched. In DNA, the CDR3 is TGTGCCACCAACAGGGGGAACACCGGGGAGCTGTTTTTT. Encoded protein: CATNRGNTGELFF.

The table lists this clonotype with many counts. The chain combines TRBV12-5 with TRBJ2-7; 14 nucleotides match TRBD2. The trim removed 0 bases at V and 1 base at J, leaving 20 bases unmatched. The CDR3 consists of 23 residues. Germline values: CDR1 LGHNT, CDR2 FRNRAP. The CDR3 coding sequence is TGTGCTAGTGGTTTGGTAAGAGAGGTCCCAGCCGGGACTAGCGGGAGAGAATCCTACGAGCAGTACTTC. Translated: CASGLVREVPAGTSGRESYEQYF.

In this sample, this clonotype turned up many times. The V gene is TRBV2, the J gene TRBJ1-2; D call uncertain. There are 15 residues in the CDR3. The ends were cut back, 5 bases at V and 0 bases at J, with 13 bases in the middle. Germline V gene sequence: CDR1 SNHLY, CDR2 FYNNEI. Written as DNA, the CDR3 is TGTGCCAGCAGTCTCGGGCAGGCTTCTAACTATGGCTACACCTTC. Protein product: CASSLGQASNYGYTF.

This clonotype has ten or more counts. The chain recombines TRBV28 with TRBJ2-5, with D unclear. This CDR3 is 14 amino acids long. Germline CDR1 reads MDHEN; CDR2 reads SYDVKM. The germline V and J ends were trimmed by 5 bases and 4 bases, with 14 bases remaining between them. Written as DNA, the CDR3 is TGTGCCAGCAGTCCCCTTTCGAACCCAGAGACCCAGTACTTC. Translated, it gives CASSPLSNPETQYF.

This clonotype has ten or more counts. This chain connects TRBV29-1 to TRBJ2-5, with D possibly being TRBD1 (6 bases). The CDR3 spans 13 residues. The V end lost 3 bases, the J end lost 3 bases, and 11 bases lay between the germline ends. The germline V gene has CDR1 SQVTM and CDR2 ANQGSEA. The CDR3 sequence: CSVDSRGKETQYF. The CDR3, as DNA: TGCAGCGTTGACAGTAGGGGGAAAGAGACCCAGTACTTC.

V gene TRBV9 combines with J gene TRBJ1-1, with unresolved D. The V gene lost 0 bases and the J gene lost 2 bases, with 8 bases spanning the gap. Germline CDR1 and CDR2: SGDLS and YYNGEE. The CDR3 has 14 amino acids. This CDR3 is CASSVEVDNTEAFF. The CDR3, as DNA: TGTGCCAGCAGCGTAGAGGTGGATAACACTGAAGCTTTCTTT. Full variable domain (outside the CDR3, taken from reference TRBV9 and TRBJ1-1): DSGVTQTPKHLITATGQRVTLRCSPRSGDLSVYWYQQSLDQGLQFLIQYYNGEERAKGNILERFSAQQFPDLHSELNLSSLELGDSALYFCASSVEVDNTEAFFGQGTRLTVV.

The rearrangement links TRBV19 to TRBJ1-5; D gene uncertain. The germline V gene encodes CDR1 LNHDA and CDR2 SQIVND (reference sequence). This CDR3 has 15 residues. V dropped 7 bases and J dropped 0 bases, with 13 bases sitting between them. DNA for the CDR3: TGTGCCAGTAAGACGACGGCAAATAGCAATCAGCCCCAGCATTTT. Residues: CASKTTANSNQPQHF. The whole variable domain, remainder taken from reference TRBV19 and TRBJ1-5, is DGGITQSPKYLFRKEGQNVTLSCEQNLNHDAMYWYRQDPGQGLRLIYYSQIVNDFQKGDIAEGYSVSREKKESFPLTVTSAQKNPTAFYLCASKTTANSNQPQHFGDGTRLSIL.

The chain recombines TRBV20-1 with TRBJ1-2; D unclear. V was pared by 6 bases and J by 8 bases, with 19 bases between. Germline-derived CDR1 and CDR2 are DFQATT and SNEGSKA (reference sequence). CDR3 length equals 13 residues. CDR3 in DNA: TGCAGTGCCCCACACCCGGGAGATTTCGGCTACACCTTC. Translated: CSAPHPGDFGYTF.

This clonotype was detected a few times. V usage is TRBV15 and J usage is TRBJ1-5; D is undetermined. The CDR3 is 13 amino acids. With 1 base removed from V and 7 bases from J, the gap between germline ends came to 8 bases. Germline V gene data show CDR1 as LNHNV and CDR2 as YYDKDF (reference sequence). CDR3 nucleotide sequence: TGTGCCACCAGCAGAGGAGGGAACCAGCCCCAGCATTTT. This gives the protein CATSRGGNQPQHF.

J is TRBJ2-3 and V is TRBV3-1; possibly TRBD2 for D (5 bases). The DNA end favors TRBJ2-5, so the J call may be wrong. The length of the CDR3 is 13 residues. Per germline, CDR1 LGHDT and CDR2 YNNKEL (reference sequence). The CDR3 protein is CASRHRGRETQYF. CDR3 nucleotides: TGTGCCAGCAGACATCGGGGAAGAGAGACCCAGTACTTC.

This clonotype has ten or more counts. V and J are TRBV27 and TRBJ2-5; unclear D gene. The germline V and J ends were trimmed by 4 bases and 5 bases, with 17 bases remaining between them. The length of the CDR3 is 15 residues. In germline, CDR1 is MNHEY, CDR2 SMNVEV (reference sequence). This chain's CDR3 is CASSSASLRTETQYF. The CDR3 DNA is TGTGCCAGCAGTTCAGCCTCCTTGAGGACCGAGACCCAGTACTTC.

The chain is built from TRBV20-1 and TRBJ2-7; possible D gene TRBD1, 6 bases. From germline, CDR1 is DFQATT and CDR2 SNEGSKA (reference sequence). V lost 5 bases, J lost 3 bases, and 14 bases lay in between. The CDR3 covers 13 residues. The DNA for the CDR3 is TGCAGTGCTCGCCTACAGGGTAGCTACGAGCAGTACTTC. Translation gives CSARLQGSYEQYF.